Listed here is a single T cell receptor (beta chain). Its antigen is not identified. This specimen belongs to a study of OX40 agonist ivuxolimab in advanced cancers. Study background: The mean age was 60 years, ranging from roughly 23 to 79, with over 70% of participants male. Three patients showed partial responses: one hepatocellular carcinoma and two cutaneous melanoma cases. The study's findings and limits: Within 6 weeks, CD4+ and CD8+ blood T cells expanded clonally at 0.1 to 3.0 mg/kg. Among the lowest peripheral clonal expansion occurred in 0.1-3.0 mg/kg partial responders.

Germline lookup yields CDR1 ENHRY and CDR2 SYGVKD. The V gene end was trimmed by 5 bases and the J gene end by 10 bases; junction bases not matched to a gene: 3. The CDR3 loop spans 11 amino acids. Using immunoSEQ multiplex PCR, the repertoire was profiled, and TCRdb retains in-frame clones only, with some absent. The sample lists tens of thousands of clones, about 92% occurring once. The genes are TRBV10-3 and TRBJ1-1; the match to TRBD1 covers 8 bases. Sequenced material: CD4+ or CD8+ T cells sorted from blood, taken in a trial of the OX40 agonist ivuxolimab. This TCR came from an adult with an advanced solid tumor such as melanoma, head and neck, liver or kidney cancer. CDR3 protein: CAISPGGRAFF. As DNA, the CDR3 is TGTGCCATCAGTCCAGGGGGCAGAGCTTTCTTT.